Below are 28 T cell receptor beta chains sequenced from a single sample in a study of blood T cell repertoires in COVID-19. TCRdb keeps only in-frame clones here, not all; method: immunoSEQ multiplex PCR. The table includes 110,000 or so clones, around 81% detected once. The sample was peripheral blood. Receptors originate from a woman aged 70-85 years with acute or convalescent COVID-19.

This rearrangement joins TRBV6-2 or TRBV6-3 to TRBJ1-2; D is unclear. The CDR3 spans 11 residues. Trimming removed 6 bases at V and 8 bases at J, with 10 bases between. Germline V CDR1 and CDR2: MNHEY, SVGEGT. The CDR3 loop reads CASSSRNGYTF. The CDR3, as DNA: TGTGCCAGCAGCTCGAGGAACGGCTACACCTTC.

This clone showed up just a few times. The CDR3 DNA reads as TGTGCCAGCAGTCGACAGGGGCAATCACCCCTCCACTTT. Protein product: CASSRQGQSPLHF. The J gene is TRBJ1-6, the V gene TRBV12-3 or TRBV12-4; 8 bases fit TRBD1. J was trimmed by 10 bases and V by 5 bases; bases with no gene match: 4. This CDR3 contains 13 residues.

The chain is built from TRBV29-1 and TRBJ1-1; no clear D. The CDR3 is 12 amino acids. Trimming took 4 bases from V and 0 from J, leaving 6 bases between them. The germline V gene encodes CDR1 SQVTM and CDR2 ANQGSEA. CDR3 sequence reads: CSVGPVNTEAFF. CDR3 DNA sequence: TGCAGCGTTGGCCCAGTGAACACTGAAGCTTTCTTT.

The J gene is TRBJ2-1, the V gene TRBV5-4; 9 bases are a match to TRBD2. CDR1 is SGHNT, CDR2 YYREEE, per germline (reference sequence). V gave up 5 bases and J gave up 3 bases; unmatched junction bases: 12. This CDR3 has 17 residues. The CDR3 is CASRPGVAGANYNEQFF. CDR3 sequence (DNA): TGTGCCAGCAGACCCGGGGTAGCGGGAGCTAACTACAATGAGCAGTTCTTC.

The genes are TRBV18 and TRBJ1-2; 8 bases match TRBD1. Trimming cost V 4 bases and J 4 bases; bases outside gene matches: 11. The CDR3 has 16 amino acids. Germline loops: CDR1 KGHSH, CDR2 LQKENI. The CDR3 sequence: CASSQLGTGQGYGYTF. The CDR3 DNA sequence: TGTGCCAGCTCACAACTAGGGACAGGTCAGGGCTATGGCTACACCTTC.

V gene TRBV19 combines with J gene TRBJ2-3, with a weak D call TRBD2 (6 bases). The CDR3 is 15 amino acids. Trimming took off 3 bases at V and 0 bases at J, with 10 bases between the two ends. In germline, CDR1 is LNHDA, CDR2 SQIVND (reference sequence). Here the CDR3 DNA reads TGTGCCAGTAGTATGGGGGGACTCAGCACAGATACGCAGTATTTT. Encoded protein: CASSMGGLSTDTQYF.

CDR3 region: CATGGGNTEAFF. The CDR3 bases are TGTGCCACCGGGGGAGGGAACACTGAAGCTTTCTTT. V is TRBV2 and J is TRBJ1-1; a possible D gene is TRBD1 (5 bases). Germline CDR1 is SNHLY and CDR2 is FYNNEI. This CDR3 spans 12 amino acids. Trimming cost V 10 bases and J 1 base, with 10 bases left between them.

The CDR3 loop is CASSRHPGTIYNEQFF. The CDR3 region has the DNA TGTGCCAGCAGTCGTCATCCCGGGACTATCTACAATGAGCAGTTCTTC. V and J are TRBV28 and TRBJ2-1; 7 bases match TRBD2. The V and J ends lost 5 bases and 3 bases, in that order; junction bases with no gene match: 10. The CDR3 is made up of 16 amino acids. Germline V gene data show CDR1 as MDHEN and CDR2 as SYDVKM.

The chain has TRBV24-1 and TRBJ2-5, with a tentative D call TRBD1 (5 bases). This CDR3 spans 18 amino acids. V was trimmed by 5 bases and J by 5 bases, leaving 26 bases between them. The germline V gene has CDR1 KGHDR and CDR2 SFDVKD. CDR3 sequence reads: CATSGSLVGQFGGETQYF. The CDR3 DNA sequence: TGTGCCACCAGTGGCAGTCTGGTAGGACAATTCGGTGGGGAGACCCAGTACTTC.

The chain is built from TRBV4-3 and TRBJ1-3; the D gene is possibly TRBD1 (6 bases). Germline V lookup: CDR1 LGHNA, CDR2 YSLEER. Trimming took off 1 base at V and 5 bases at J, with 15 bases between the two ends. The CDR3 loop spans 16 amino acids. The CDR3 loop is CASSQGAGATRNTIYF. For the CDR3, the DNA is TGCGCCAGCAGCCAAGGTGCAGGGGCAACGAGAAACACCATATATTTT.

This clone showed up just a few times. This chain uses TRBV28 with TRBJ1-3; TRBD1 matches 9 bases. V gave up 5 bases and J gave up 3 bases; unmatched junction bases: 5. The germline gives CDR1 MDHEN, CDR2 SYDVKM. The CDR3 has 15 residues. The CDR3 protein is CASSQTGGGGNTIYF. CDR3 DNA: TGTGCCAGCAGTCAGACAGGGGGTGGTGGAAACACCATATATTTT.

The rearrangement joins TRBV27 to TRBJ1-6; 7 bases are a match to TRBD1. The CDR3 is made up of 16 amino acids. CDR1 MNHEY and CDR2 SMNVEV come from the germline V gene (reference sequence). J was trimmed by 8 bases and V by 0 bases; bases with no gene match: 7. Here the CDR3 reads CASSLSGGRRDSPLHF. The CDR3 coding sequence is TGTGCCAGCAGTTTATCAGGGGGCAGGAGGGATTCACCCCTCCACTTT.

This chain uses TRBV6-5 with TRBJ2-7; D not certain. This CDR3 has 11 residues. Germline V gives CDR1 MNHEY, CDR2 SVGAGI. Trimming took 7 bases from V and 0 from J, leaving 4 bases between them. CDR3: CASTSSYEQYF. For the CDR3, the DNA is TGTGCCAGCACCTCCTCCTACGAGCAGTACTTC.

The V gene is TRBV6-2 or TRBV6-3, the J gene TRBJ2-7, with 9 bases identical to TRBD2. With V trimmed by 2 bases and J by 2 bases, 7 bases remained unmatched. The length of the CDR3 is 16 residues. Germline values: CDR1 MNHEY, CDR2 SVGEGT. DNA for the CDR3: TGTGCCAGCAGTTACGGGGCTAGCGGGGATCCCTACGAGCAGTACTTC. It encodes CASSYGASGDPYEQYF.

The chain has TRBV18 and TRBJ2-1; no clear D gene. V was trimmed by 0 bases and J by 9 bases, leaving 12 bases between them. Germline V lookup: CDR1 KGHSH, CDR2 LQKENI. The CDR3 runs 14 residues. CDR3 bases: TGTGCCAGCTCACCACCTGGCGCCCGAGGTGAGCAGTTCTTC. Protein product: CASSPPGARGEQFF.

CDR3 region: CASSRASRDRARDTQYF. The DNA for the CDR3 is TGTGCCAGCAGCCGAGCCTCCCGGGACAGGGCTAGAGATACGCAGTATTTT. This chain joins TRBV4-2 and TRBJ2-3, with 9 bases identical to TRBD1. Germline CDR1 and CDR2: LGHNA and YNFKEQ. The V and J ends lost 4 bases and 5 bases, in that order; junction bases with no gene match: 13. This CDR3 region has 17 residues.

On this clone: Different DNA sequences within this sample yield the same CDR3. The chain links TRBV5-1 to TRBJ2-5; 7 nucleotides match TRBD1. This CDR3 region has 13 residues. J lost 2 bases, V lost 5 bases, and 3 bases had no gene match. CDR1 and CDR2 from the germline V gene are SGHRS and YFSETQ. For the CDR3, the DNA is TGCGCCAGCAGGCCGACAGGGCAAGAGACCCAGTACTTC. Its translation is CASRPTGQETQYF.

The V and J genes are TRBV30 and TRBJ2-2; TRBD2 matches at 9 bases. CDR1 and CDR2 from the germline V gene are GTSNPN and SVGIG (reference sequence). The CDR3 has 16 residues. J gave up 7 bases and V 2 bases, and 11 bases lay outside the gene matches. CDR3: CAWSWEGLAKSGELFF. For the CDR3, the DNA is TGTGCCTGGAGTTGGGAGGGACTAGCCAAGAGCGGGGAGCTGTTTTTT.

The genes are TRBV6-5 and TRBJ2-6; no firm D call. With 10 bases removed from V and 0 bases from J, the gap between germline ends came to 10 bases. CDR1 MNHEY and CDR2 SVGAGI come from the germline V gene. The CDR3 length is 14 residues. The CDR3 loop reads CATISSSGANVLTF. In DNA form, the CDR3 reads TGTGCCACCATTTCCAGCTCTGGGGCCAACGTCCTGACTTTC.

The chain carries TRBV18 and TRBJ1-3, with a possible D match to TRBD1 (5 bases). The CDR3 is made up of 15 amino acids. In germline, CDR1 is KGHSH, CDR2 LQKENI. V lost 6 bases and J lost 2, with 14 bases in between. The DNA for the CDR3 is TGTGCCAGCTCCCCCATGCGGGGGACTGGAAACACCATATATTTT. Translated: CASSPMRGTGNTIYF.

The chain carries TRBV7-3 and TRBJ2-7, with D tentatively TRBD2 (5 bases). Trimming took 2 bases from V and 5 from J, leaving 16 bases between them. The CDR3 spans 15 residues. Germline V lookup: CDR1 SGHTA, CDR2 FQGTGA. The CDR3 DNA reads as TGTGCCAGCAGCTTAGGCCTAGCTGGCTTGGACGAGCAGTACTTC. This encodes CASSLGLAGLDEQYF.

The V and J genes are TRBV21-1 and TRBJ2-7; TRBD1, the table's D call, lacks a check against the DNA. TRBV21-1 is annotated as a pseudogene. This CDR3 comprises 14 residues. The CDR3 loop reads CASSTIGQGHEQYV. The CDR3 coding sequence is TGTGCCAGCAGCACCATTGGACAGGGGCACGAGCAGTACGTC.

This chain connects TRBV28 to TRBJ2-3; the match to TRBD1 covers 8 bases. CDR1 is MDHEN and CDR2 is SYDVKM in the germline V gene. The CDR3 contains 12 residues. V lost 5 bases and J lost 9; bases outside the gene matches: 4. CDR3 region: CASSGQGPTQYF. DNA of the CDR3: TGTGCCAGCAGTGGACAGGGTCCGACGCAGTATTTT. The entire variable domain, with the rest obtained from reference TRBV28 and TRBJ2-3, is as follows: DVKVTQSSRYLVKRTGEKVFLECVQDMDHENMFWYRQDPGLGLRLIYFSYDVKMKEKGDIPEGYSVSREKKERFSLILESASTNQTSMYLCASSGQGPTQYFGPGTRLTVL.

The sample holds one count of this clone. This sequence joins TRBV4-1 and TRBJ1-5; maybe TRBD1 (5 bases). Germline V gives CDR1 MGHRA, CDR2 YSYEKL. Trimming removed 0 bases at V and 9 bases at J, with 12 bases between. This CDR3 is built from 14 residues. The CDR3 here is CASSQETGVAPQHF. DNA of the CDR3: TGCGCCAGCAGCCAAGAAACGGGGGTAGCGCCCCAGCATTTT.

The chain joins TRBV30 to TRBJ1-4; 9 bases are shared with TRBD1. J was trimmed by 7 bases and V by 4 bases; bases with no gene match: 4. The CDR3 runs to 13 residues. The germline gives CDR1 GTSNPN, CDR2 SVGIG (reference sequence). The CDR3 sequence is CAWTGTGIEKLFF. The DNA of the CDR3 is TGTGCCTGGACCGGGACAGGGATTGAAAAACTGTTTTTT.

The gene calls are TRBV28 and TRBJ2-2; TRBD1 matches at 7 bases. Germline V lookup: CDR1 MDHEN, CDR2 SYDVKM. Germline trimming cut 5 bases from V and 5 bases from J; bases unmatched to any gene: 11. The CDR3 extends over 16 amino acids. This chain's CDR3 is CASSPTGAVSTGELFF. For the CDR3, the DNA is TGTGCCAGCAGTCCTACAGGGGCCGTCTCGACCGGGGAGCTGTTTTTT.

The rearrangement joins TRBV28 to TRBJ2-2, with no clear D. The CDR3 contains 16 residues. The germline CDR1 and CDR2 sequences are MDHEN and SYDVKM. Trimming took off 3 bases at V and 5 bases at J, with 16 bases between the two ends. CDR3 in amino acids: CASSFNRWAITGELFF. CDR3 nucleotides: TGTGCCAGCAGTTTCAACCGTTGGGCCATAACCGGGGAGCTGTTTTTT.

Concerning this clone itself: Distinct nucleotide sequences in the sample also encode this CDR3. The chain combines TRBV7-2 with TRBJ2-3; D is unresolved. This CDR3 has 14 residues. The germline CDR1 and CDR2 sequences are SGHTA and FQGNSA. With 0 bases removed from V and 0 bases from J, the gap between germline ends came to 4 bases. The CDR3 protein is CASSLASSTDTQYF. CDR3 in DNA: TGTGCCAGCAGCTTAGCTAGTAGCACAGATACGCAGTATTTT.